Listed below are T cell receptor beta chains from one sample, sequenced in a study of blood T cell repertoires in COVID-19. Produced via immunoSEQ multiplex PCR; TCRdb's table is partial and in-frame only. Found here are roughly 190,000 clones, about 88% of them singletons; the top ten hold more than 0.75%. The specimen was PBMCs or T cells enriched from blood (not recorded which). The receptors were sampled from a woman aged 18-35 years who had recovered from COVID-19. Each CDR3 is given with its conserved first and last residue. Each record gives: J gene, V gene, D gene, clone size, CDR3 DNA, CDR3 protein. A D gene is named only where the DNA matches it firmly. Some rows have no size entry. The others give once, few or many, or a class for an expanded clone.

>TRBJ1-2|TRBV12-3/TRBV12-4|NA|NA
TGTGCCAGCAGTCACAGTGATGGCTACACCTTC
CASSHSDGYTF
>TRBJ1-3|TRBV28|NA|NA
TGTGCCAGCAGCGCATACAGGGTGTATCGAGGAAACACCATATATTTT
CASSAYRVYRGNTIYF
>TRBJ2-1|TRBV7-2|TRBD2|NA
TGTGCCAGCAGCTGGCGGGGGTCGGGCAATGAGCAGTTCTTC
CASSWRGSGNEQFF
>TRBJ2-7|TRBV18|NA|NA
TGTGCCAGCTCACCGCAAGGACAGAGGGAGTACTTC
CASSPQGQREYF
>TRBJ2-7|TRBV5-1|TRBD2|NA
TGCGCCAGCAGCGACGTTAGGACTAGCGGGAAGGGGTACGAGCAGTACTTC
CASSDVRTSGKGYEQYF
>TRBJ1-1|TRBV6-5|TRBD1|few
TGTGCCAGCTGGGGTAGGGGGGCAGGGGGGACTGAAGCTTTCTTT
CASWGRGAGGTEAFF
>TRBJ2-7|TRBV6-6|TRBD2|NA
TGTGCCAGCAGCCCCCGAGGGAGGGCCGGGCAGAAGCAGTACTTC
CASSPRGRAGQKQYF
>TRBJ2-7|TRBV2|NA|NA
TGTGCCAGCAGTGAAGACCGGGGGAAGCAGTACTTC
CASSEDRGKQYF
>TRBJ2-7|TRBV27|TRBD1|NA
TGTGCCAGCAGTTTTCGACAGGGGGAAGCCGAGCAGTACTTC
CASSFRQGEAEQYF
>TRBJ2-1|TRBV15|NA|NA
TGTGCCACCAGCAGAGATAAGGCGGCAAGACTACGCAATGAGCAGTTCTTC
CATSRDKAARLRNEQFF
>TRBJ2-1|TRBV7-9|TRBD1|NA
TGTGCCAGCAGCTTAGATGACAGGGGACGAGAGCAGTTCTTC
CASSLDDRGREQFF
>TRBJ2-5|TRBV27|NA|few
TGTGCCAGCAGTCAATCACCTAGTCGGGAGACCCAGTACTTC
CASSQSPSRETQYF
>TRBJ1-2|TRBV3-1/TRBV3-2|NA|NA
TGTGCCAGCAGCCAAGATGGGCTTCGGGCAGGGAAATATGGCTACACCTTC
CASSQDGLRAGKYGYTF
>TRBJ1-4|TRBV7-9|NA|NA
TGTGCCAGCAGCCCGAGCGACCCGTCCTTCTATTCTAATGAAAAACTGTTTTTT
CASSPSDPSFYSNEKLFF
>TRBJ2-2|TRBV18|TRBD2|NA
TGTGCCAGCTCACCGGTAGCGGGAGGCACCGGGGAGCTGTTTTTT
CASSPVAGGTGELFF
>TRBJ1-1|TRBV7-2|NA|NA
TGTGCCAGCAGCTTAGCCCGTAATTTT
CASSLARNF
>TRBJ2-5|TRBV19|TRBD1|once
TGTGCCAGTAGGGACAGGGAAGAGACCCAGTACTTC
CASRDREETQYF
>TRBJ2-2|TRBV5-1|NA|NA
TGCGCCAGCAGCTTGGCCAGGTCATCGAACACCGGGGAGCTGTTTTTT
CASSLARSSNTGELFF
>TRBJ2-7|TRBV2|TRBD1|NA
TGTGCCAGCCGGGACAGCGGCTACGAGCAGTACTTC
CASRDSGYEQYF
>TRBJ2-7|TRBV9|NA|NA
TGTGCCAGCAGCGTAGGGAGGGCCGGGTACGAGCAGTACTTC
CASSVGRAGYEQYF
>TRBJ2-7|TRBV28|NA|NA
TGTGCCAGCAGTTCTCCCCCCTACGAGCAGTACTTC
CASSSPPYEQYF
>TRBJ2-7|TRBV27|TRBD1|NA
TGTGCCACGGCCCGGGACAGGGGGTCCTACGAGCAGTACTTC
CATARDRGSYEQYF
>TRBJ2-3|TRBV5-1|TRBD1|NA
TGCGCCAGCAGCGAAGGACAGGGGACTCATACGCAGTATTTT
CASSEGQGTHTQYF
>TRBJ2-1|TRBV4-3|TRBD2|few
TGCGCCAGCACGACGAGGGGGCTAGCGGGAGCTAATGAGCAGTTCTTC
CASTTRGLAGANEQFF
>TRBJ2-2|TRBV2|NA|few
TGTGCCAGCGGTGCCGGGGCCGGGGAGCTGTTTTTT
CASGAGAGELFF
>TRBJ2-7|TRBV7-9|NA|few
TGTGCCAGCAGTAGCGGTTTGACCTACGAGCAGTACTTC
CASSSGLTYEQYF
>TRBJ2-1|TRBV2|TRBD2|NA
TGTGCCAGCAGCCGACTAGCGGGAGAGCTAGGGCAGTTCTTC
CASSRLAGELGQFF
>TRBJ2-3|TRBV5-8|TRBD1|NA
TGTGCCAGCAGCTTCTCAGGGGGAACTAGCACAGATACGCAGTATTTT
CASSFSGGTSTDTQYF
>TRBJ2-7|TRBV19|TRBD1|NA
TGTGCCAGTAGGAACGGACAGGGCTACGAGCAGTACTTC
CASRNGQGYEQYF
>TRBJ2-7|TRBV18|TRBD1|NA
TGTGCCAGCTCACCAGACAGGGGAGTCGACGAGCAGTACTTC
CASSPDRGVDEQYF
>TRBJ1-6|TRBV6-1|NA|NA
TGTGCCAGCAGTGAAGTCGTCAGGGTCCCCCACTTT
CASSEVVRVPHF
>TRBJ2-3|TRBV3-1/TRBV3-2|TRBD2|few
TGTGCCAGCAGCCCTCTGCTAGCGGGAGAGGGCACAGATACGCAGTATTTT
CASSPLLAGEGTDTQYF
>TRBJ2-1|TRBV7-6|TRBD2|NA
TGTGCCAGCAGCCCCAGAGGGACTAGCGGGTACAATGAGCAGTTCTTC
CASSPRGTSGYNEQFF
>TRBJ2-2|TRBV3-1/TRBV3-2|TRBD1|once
TGTGCCAGCAGCGGCCGGGACAGGGACACCGGGGAGCTGTTTTTT
CASSGRDRDTGELFF
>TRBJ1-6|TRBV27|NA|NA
TGTGCCAGCAGTTTAAACGGAGGATCCCCTTATTCACCCCTCCACTTT
CASSLNGGSPYSPLHF
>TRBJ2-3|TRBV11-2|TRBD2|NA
TGTGCCAGCAGCTTAGATTCTAGCGGCTACACAGATACGCAGTATTTT
CASSLDSSGYTDTQYF
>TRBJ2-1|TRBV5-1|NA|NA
TGCGCCAGCAGCTTGGCCCTCGGGGAGCAGTTCTTC
CASSLALGEQFF
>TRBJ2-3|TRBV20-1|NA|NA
TGCAGTGCTAGTTTTAGCAGCACAGATACGCAGTATTTT
CSASFSSTDTQYF
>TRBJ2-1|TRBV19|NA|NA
TGTGCCAGTAGTATTCAGGGTGGATTGGGCAATGAGCAGTTCTTC
CASSIQGGLGNEQFF